The clone carrying this TCR beta chain was seen a handful of times. Unique molecular identifiers were incorporated during preparation of the TCRbeta library. TCRdb analysed the PCR reads with MiXCR anew, one entry per CDR3 protein. The sample includes hundreds of thousands of distinct CDR3 sequences, less than 35% seen only once; the top ten take approximately 2.3%. This record comes from a study of T-cell reconstitution after alpha-beta-depleted transplantation in children. This sequence was found in a human donor who donated a stem cell graft to a child with aplastic anemia. The source was PBMCs from the stem cell graft donor, collected from the stem cell graft.

The CDR3 region is CATAMEGGWNQPQHF. The CDR3 DNA reads TGTGCCACTGCCATGGAGGGGGGTTGGAATCAGCCCCAGCATTTT. The chain has TRBV15 and TRBJ1-5, with D maybe TRBD1 (6 bases). This CDR3 region has 15 residues. CDR1 and CDR2 from the germline V gene are LNHNV and YYDKDF (reference sequence). Trimming cost V 9 bases and J 4 bases, with 19 bases left between them.